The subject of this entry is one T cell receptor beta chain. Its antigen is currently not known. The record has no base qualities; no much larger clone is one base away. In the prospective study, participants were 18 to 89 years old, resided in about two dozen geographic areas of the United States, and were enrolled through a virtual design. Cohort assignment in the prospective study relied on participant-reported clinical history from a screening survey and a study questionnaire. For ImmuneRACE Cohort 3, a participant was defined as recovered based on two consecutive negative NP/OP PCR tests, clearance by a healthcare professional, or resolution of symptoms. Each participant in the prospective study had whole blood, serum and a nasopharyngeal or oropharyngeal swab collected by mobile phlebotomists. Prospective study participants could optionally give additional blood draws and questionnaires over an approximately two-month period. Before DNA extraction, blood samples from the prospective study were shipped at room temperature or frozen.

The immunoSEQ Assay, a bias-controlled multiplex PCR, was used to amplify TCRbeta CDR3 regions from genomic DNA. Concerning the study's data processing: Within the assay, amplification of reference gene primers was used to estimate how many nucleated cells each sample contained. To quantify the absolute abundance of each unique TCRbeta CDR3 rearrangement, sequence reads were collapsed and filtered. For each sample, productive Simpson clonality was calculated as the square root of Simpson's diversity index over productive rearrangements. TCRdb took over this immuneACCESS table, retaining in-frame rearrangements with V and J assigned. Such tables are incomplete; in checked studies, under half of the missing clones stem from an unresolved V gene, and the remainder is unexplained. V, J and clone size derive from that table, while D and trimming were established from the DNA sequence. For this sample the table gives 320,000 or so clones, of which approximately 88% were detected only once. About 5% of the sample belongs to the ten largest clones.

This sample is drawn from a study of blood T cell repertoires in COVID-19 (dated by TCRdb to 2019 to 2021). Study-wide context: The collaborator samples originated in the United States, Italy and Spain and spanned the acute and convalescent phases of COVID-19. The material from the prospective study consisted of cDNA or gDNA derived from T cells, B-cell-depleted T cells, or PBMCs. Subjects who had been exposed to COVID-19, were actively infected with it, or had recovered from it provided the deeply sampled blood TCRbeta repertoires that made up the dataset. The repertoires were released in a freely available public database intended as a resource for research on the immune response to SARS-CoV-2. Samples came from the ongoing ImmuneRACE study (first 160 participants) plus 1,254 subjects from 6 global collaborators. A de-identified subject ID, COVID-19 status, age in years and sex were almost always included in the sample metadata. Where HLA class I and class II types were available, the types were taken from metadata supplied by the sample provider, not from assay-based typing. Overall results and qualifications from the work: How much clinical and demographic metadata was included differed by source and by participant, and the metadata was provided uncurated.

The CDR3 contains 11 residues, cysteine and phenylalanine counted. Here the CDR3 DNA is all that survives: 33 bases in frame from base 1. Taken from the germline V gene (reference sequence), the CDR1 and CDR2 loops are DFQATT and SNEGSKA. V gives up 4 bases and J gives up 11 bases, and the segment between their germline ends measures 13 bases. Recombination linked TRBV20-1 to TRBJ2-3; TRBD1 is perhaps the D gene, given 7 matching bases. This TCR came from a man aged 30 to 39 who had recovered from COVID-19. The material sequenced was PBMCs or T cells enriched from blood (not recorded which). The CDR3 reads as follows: CSAKDRDWQYF. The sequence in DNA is TGCAGTGCTAAAGACAGGGACTGGCAGTATTTT.